This T cell receptor (beta chain) comes out of a study of shared clonotypes between healthy human individuals. Trimming removed 8 bases from V and 3 bases from J, with 12 bases in between. CDR1 and CDR2 (germline): MDHEN, SYDVKM. The CDR3 spans 13 residues. The method was immunoSEQ multiplex PCR; TCRdb's version includes in-frame clones alone and lacks a portion of them. The top ten clones hold 0.39% of a sample with about 2.3 million clones, about 92% of them seen once. The clonotype originates from a young man in good health. Some clones in this sample may be carry-over from other donors' samples. The sequencing sample was made of naive CD4+ T cells from PBMCs. Subset indicated: CD45RA+ positively selected. The chain is built from TRBV28 and TRBJ2-3; D is possibly TRBD2 (6 bases). In DNA, the CDR3 is TGTGCCAGCGGTGGTAGCGGTACAGATACGCAGTATTTT. This encodes CASGGSGTDTQYF.